A single sample is the source of the 16 T cell receptor beta chains below, sequenced in a study of T-cell memory formation after mild COVID-19. Each CDR3 protein gets one entry after TCRdb re-called the 5' RACE reads with MiXCR. The table has about 340,000 distinct CDR3 sequences, over 13% seen once. Sample: PBMCs or a T cell subset sorted from them (not recorded which). These TCRs come from a man between 18 and 35 years old who had mild COVID-19 (a few samples of this study predate the infection). Cell type and time point are not known.

This sequence joins TRBV5-1 and TRBJ1-1, with D maybe TRBD1 (6 bases). Germline V gene sequence: CDR1 SGHRS, CDR2 YFSETQ. Trimming pared 4 bases from V and 10 bases from J, leaving 14 bases between. This CDR3 comprises 12 residues. The CDR3 DNA follows: TGCGCCAGCAGCCTCCCGGGACAATCAGCTTTCTTT. It specifies CASSLPGQSAFF.

Regarding this clonotype: Being one base from a much bigger clone, this may be a read error. The chain links TRBV27 to TRBJ2-1; D is unresolved. The CDR3 totals 13 residues. Per the germline V gene, CDR1 is MNHEY and CDR2 is SMNVEV (reference sequence). DNA for the CDR3: TGTGACAGCAGTCCATACGTTGGCGATGAGCAGTTCTTC. This sequence encodes CDSSPYVGDEQFF.

This clonotype has at least ten counts. The CDR3 DNA follows: TGTGCCAGCAGCTTAGTGGCACCGGGAAAAGAGACCCAGTACTTC. It specifies CASSLVAPGKETQYF. The gene calls are TRBV7-2 and TRBJ2-5, with D possibly being TRBD2 (5 bases). Germline CDR1 is SGHTA and CDR2 is FQGNSA. V shed 1 base and J shed 3 bases, with 12 bases lying between them. This CDR3 has 15 residues.

The rearrangement links TRBV5-1 to TRBJ2-7; D is uncertain. Germline CDR1 SGHRS, CDR2 YFSETQ. The length of the CDR3 is 14 residues. The V gene lost 0 bases and the J gene lost 2 bases, with 9 bases spanning the gap. The CDR3 loop is CASSLESGPYEQYV. The CDR3 bases are TGCGCCAGCAGCTTGGAGAGTGGTCCCTACGAGCAGTACGTC.

The V call is TRBV27, the J call TRBJ1-1, with a weak D call TRBD1 (6 bases). Trimming took 0 bases from V and 2 from J, leaving 13 bases between them. Germline CDR1 and CDR2: MNHEY and SMNVEV (reference sequence). This CDR3 has 16 residues. The CDR3 nucleotides are TGTGCCAGCAGTTTATCGAGCGGGGGCCACAACACTGAAGCTTTCTTT. As protein: CASSLSSGGHNTEAFF.

This rearrangement joins TRBV12-3 or TRBV12-4 to TRBJ1-1; D is possibly TRBD1 (5 bases). CDR3 length: 12 amino acids. The germline V and J ends were trimmed by 7 bases and 4 bases, with 10 bases remaining between them. The CDR3 nucleotides are TGTGCCAGCACCTGGGGGGGCACTGAAGCTTTCTTT. It specifies CASTWGGTEAFF.

The genes are TRBV19 and TRBJ2-1; TRBD2 is a possible D gene (6 bases). V dropped 6 bases and J dropped 1 base, with 25 bases sitting between them. The CDR3 runs 19 residues. In germline, CDR1 is LNHDA, CDR2 SQIVND (reference sequence). DNA of the CDR3: TGTGCCAGTAGCATGGGGTTTTTCGCGGCGGGGCGTTCCTACAATGAGCAGTTCTTC. Protein sequence: CASSMGFFAAGRSYNEQFF.

This chain links TRBV7-9 with TRBJ1-4; no reliable D call. The CDR3 consists of 14 residues. The germline V gene has CDR1 SEHNR and CDR2 FQNEAQ (reference sequence). The V end was cut by 5 bases, the J end by 0 bases, with 7 bases between. The CDR3: CASSPRATNEKLFF. The CDR3 bases are TGTGCCAGCAGCCCACGTGCAACTAATGAAAAACTGTTTTTT.

The J gene is TRBJ1-4, the V gene TRBV7-9; no firm D call. The ends were cut back, 1 base at V and 7 bases at J, with 4 bases in the middle. This CDR3 comprises 12 residues. In germline, CDR1 is SEHNR, CDR2 FQNEAQ (reference sequence). The CDR3 DNA is TGTGCCAGCAGCTTAGACCTTGAAAAACTGTTTTTT. This codes for CASSLDLEKLFF. Combining the CDR3 with reference TRBV7-9 and TRBJ1-4 gives the whole variable domain DTGVSQNPRHKITKRGQNVTFRCDPISEHNRLYWYRQTLGQGPEFLTYFQNEAQLEKSRLLSDRFSAERPKGSFSTLEIQRTEQGDSAMYLCASSLDLEKLFFGSGTQLSVL.

The chain couples TRBV9 to TRBJ1-2; D is unresolved. Looked up from germline, CDR1 is SGDLS and CDR2 is YYNGEE. This CDR3 is 21 amino acids long. The ends were cut back, 1 base at V and 4 bases at J, with 32 bases in the middle. CDR3 DNA: TGTGCCAGCAGCGTAAGCTCCGGTTTGGAGGGTATCACCACCAATATCTATGGCTACACCTTC. Protein: CASSVSSGLEGITTNIYGYTF.

J is TRBJ2-1 and V is TRBV5-5, with a weak D call TRBD1 (7 bases). Trimming took 4 bases from V and 4 from J, leaving 15 bases between them. The CDR3 consists of 15 residues. Germline V lookup: CDR1 SGHKS, CDR2 YYEKEE (reference sequence). CDR3 sequence (DNA): TGTGCCAGCAGCCGGATGCGGGACAGATACAATGAGCAGTTCTTC. Protein product: CASSRMRDRYNEQFF.

The chain carries TRBV7-2 and TRBJ2-7; no definite D call. Per the germline V gene, CDR1 is SGHTA and CDR2 is FQGNSA. With 5 bases removed from V and 2 bases from J, the gap between germline ends came to 13 bases. The CDR3 runs 14 residues. The DNA of the CDR3 is TGTGCCAGCAGCCCCTGGACGGGCACCTACGAGCAGTACTTC. Residues: CASSPWTGTYEQYF.

Written as DNA, the CDR3 is TGTGCCAGCAGTTCCCCATCCTTGAACACTGAAGCTTTCTTT. Translating it yields CASSSPSLNTEAFF. The chain is built from TRBV6-5 and TRBJ1-1; unclear D gene. CDR1 and CDR2 from the germline V gene are MNHEY and SVGAGI. The CDR3 runs to 14 residues. The germline V and J ends were trimmed by 4 bases and 0 bases, with 9 bases remaining between them.

The CDR3 coding sequence is TGCGCCAGCAGCCAGCGACTCGAAGAAGAGACCCAGTACTTC. Translation gives CASSQRLEEETQYF. The chain joins TRBV4-3 to TRBJ2-5; D gene unclear. This CDR3 has 14 residues. Trimming left V 3 bases short and J 3 bases short, with 11 bases between. Germline CDR1 is LGHNA and CDR2 is YSLEER.

For the CDR3, the DNA is TGTGCCAGCAGGTACCAGGGGACAGGGGGCTACAATGAGCAGTTCTTC. Its protein is CASRYQGTGGYNEQFF. The rearrangement joins TRBV6-6 to TRBJ2-1; TRBD1 matches at 11 bases. Germline CDR1 reads MNHNY; CDR2 reads SVGAGI (reference sequence). The CDR3 is 16 amino acids. Trimming at V came to 6 bases and at J to 3 bases, leaving 7 bases not matched to a gene.

The rearrangement uses TRBV5-1 and TRBJ1-5, with 7 bases identical to TRBD1. The CDR3 extends over 14 amino acids. Germline CDR1 reads SGHRS; CDR2 reads YFSETQ. Trimming took 2 bases from V and 6 from J; bases not matched to a gene: 5. The CDR3 reads CASSLQGSGQPQHF. CDR3 nucleotide sequence: TGCGCCAGCAGCTTACAGGGGTCGGGTCAGCCCCAGCATTTT.